Below are 32 T cell receptor beta chains sequenced from a single sample in a study of tumor and adjacent non-tumor tissue in lung cancer. A modified ARM-PCR protocol with three rounds of nested PCR amplified TCRbeta. MiXCR was run by TCRdb on the multiplex PCR reads, yielding one entry per CDR3 protein. The sample includes 100,000 to 120,000 distinct CDR3 sequences, about 87% of them seen just once. The template was RNA from unsorted bulk tissue. Sequenced input: lung tumor tissue. These receptors were obtained from a man aged 65-85 years with non-small cell lung cancer.

Only one count was recorded for this clonotype. One end of the junction fails to match germline, which may point to a read error. The V gene is TRBV11-2, the J gene TRBJ2-2, with D possibly matching TRBD1 (6 bases). CDR1 is SGHAT, CDR2 FQNNGV, per germline. The CDR3 loop spans 14 amino acids. CDR3 in DNA: TGCGTCAGCAGCCTGGACAGTCAGTCCGGGGAGATGTTTTTT. Encoded protein: CVSSLDSQSGEMFF.

The chain carries TRBV6-5 and TRBJ2-1; D is uncertain. The CDR3 totals 16 residues. The germline V and J ends were trimmed by 10 bases and 0 bases, with 19 bases remaining between them. Germline assignment: CDR1 MNHEY and CDR2 SVGAGI. In DNA form, the CDR3 reads TGTGCCATTAGCTCTCCCGGGCCACGCTCCTACAATGAGCAGTTCTTC. Protein product: CAISSPGPRSYNEQFF.

Comments on this clonotype: Being one base from a much bigger clone, this may be a read error. The rearrangement uses TRBV11-2 and TRBJ2-7; no definite D call. CDR1 is SGHAT, CDR2 FQNNGV, per germline. CDR3 length: 12 residues. The CDR3 nucleotides are TGTACCAGCAGTCCGGATGCCTACGAGCAGTACTTC. Its translation: CTSSPDAYEQYF.

The chain employs TRBV4-2 and TRBJ2-5; 8 bases map to TRBD1. This CDR3 comprises 16 residues. Germline CDR1 reads LGHNA; CDR2 reads YNFKEQ. CDR3 bases: TGTGTCAACAGCCCCCAGGGAACGGGACAGGTGGAGACCCAGTACTTC. It codes for CVNSPQGTGQVETQYF.

The sample holds many counts of this clonotype. Given a much more abundant clone one base away, this may be a read error. This chain links TRBV4-2 with TRBJ2-1, with D tentatively TRBD1 or TRBD2 (5 bases each). The germline V gene has CDR1 LGHNA and CDR2 YNFKEQ. This CDR3 contains 14 residues. CDR3: CTSSGGGSFNEQFF. CDR3 DNA sequence: TGTACCAGCAGTGGGGGTGGTAGCTTCAATGAGCAGTTCTTC.

About this clonotype itself: As the CDR3 is not closed by the conserved phenylalanine or tryptophan, this likely results from a read error. The chain recombines TRBV5-6 with TRBJ2-5; D is perhaps TRBD1 or TRBD2 (6 bases each). V lost 9 bases and J lost 4, with 19 bases in between. Germline assignment: CDR1 SGHDT and CDR2 YYEEEE. The CDR3 is 14 amino acids. CDR3: CANSWDFRGETQYL. In DNA form, the CDR3 reads TGTGCCAATAGCTGGGACTTCAGGGGAGAGACCCAGTACTTA.

Turning to this clonotype: Relative to the germline gene, one junction end is altered; a read error may explain this. The chain is built from TRBV29-1 and TRBJ2-3, with a tentative D call TRBD2 (5 bases). The CDR3 loop spans 13 amino acids. Germline V gives CDR1 SQVTM, CDR2 ANQGSEA. CDR3 nucleotide sequence: TGCAACGTTGATCGTCTAGTGGGAGTGACGCAGTATTTT. Its translation is CNVDRLVGVTQYF.

As regards this clonotype: Since no conserved phenylalanine or tryptophan closes the CDR3, a read error is the likely cause. The DNA is omitted, as the CDR3 cannot be located on it reliably, and the CDR3 follows TCRdb's listing. The chain combines TRBV11-2 with TRBJ1-1; the DNA was not compared with TRBD1, the D call given in the table. The germline gives CDR1 SGHAT, CDR2 FQNNGV. 14 amino acids form the CDR3, both terminal residues included. The CDR3 region is CASSFGGGRTEACC.

Comments on this clonotype: One end of the junction does not line up with germline, which may come from a read error. The chain has TRBV12-3 or TRBV12-4 and TRBJ2-1, with TRBD2 as a possible D gene (6 bases). CDR3 size: 14 residues. For the CDR3, the DNA is TGTACCAGCAGTTCATCGCGGGAAGGCAATGAGCAGTTCTTC. This translates into CTSSSSREGNEQFF.

Points on this clonotype: This may be a read error: a much more frequent sequence differs by one nucleotide. V gene TRBV28 combines with J gene TRBJ2-3; TRBD1 aligns across 10 bases. The CDR3 runs to 16 residues. Germline CDR1 is MDHEN and CDR2 is SYDVKM. In DNA form, the CDR3 reads TGTGCCAGCAGTTTGACAGAGACAGGGGGCACAGATATGCAGTATTTT. Translation: CASSLTETGGTDMQYF. Full variable domain (missing parts from reference TRBV28 and TRBJ2-3): DVKVTQSSRYLVKRTGEKVFLECVQDMDHENMFWYRQDPGLGLRLIYFSYDVKMKEKGDIPEGYSVSREKKERFSLILESASTNQTSMYLCASSLTETGGTDMQYFGPGTRLTVL.

Of note for this clonotype: The junction and the germline gene differ at one end; a read error may be behind it. The chain joins TRBV7-8 to TRBJ2-6; the D gene is possibly TRBD1 (6 bases). Germline V gene sequence: CDR1 SGHVS, CDR2 FQNEAQ. The CDR3 is 17 amino acids. This CDR3 reads CASSLMPGAIGANVMTF. The DNA for the CDR3 is TGTGCCAGCAGCTTAATGCCAGGGGCTATTGGGGCCAACGTCATGACTTTC.

CDR3 sequence: CASTSTGPSSHEQFF. Here the CDR3 DNA reads TGCGCCAGCACGTCCACGGGACCCTCATCTCATGAGCAGTTCTTC. This chain uses TRBV10-2 with TRBJ2-1; D may match TRBD1 or TRBD2 (5 bases each). V was cut by 7 bases and J by 8 bases, with 21 bases left in between. Germline V gene lookup returns CDR1 WSHSY and CDR2 SAAADI. CDR3 length: 15 residues.

This clonotype was recorded at least ten times. The rearrangement links TRBV12-3 or TRBV12-4 to TRBJ2-1; 11 nucleotides line up with TRBD2. The CDR3 spans 15 residues. The J segment lost 3 bases and the V segment lost 6 bases, leaving 4 bases of the junction unmatched. In DNA form, the CDR3 reads TGTGCCAGCAGGACTAGCGGGACGTTCTACAATGAGCAGTTCTTC. Translated, it gives CASRTSGTFYNEQFF.

Turning to this clonotype: Because the CDR3 is missing its conserved closing phenylalanine or tryptophan, this is likely a read error. The DNA is left out, because the CDR3 cannot be placed on it with certainty; the CDR3 is given as TCRdb lists it. The chain carries TRBV11-3 and TRBJ2-3; TRBD2 is taken as the D call from the table, unchecked against the DNA. The CDR3 length equals 17 residues, ends included. Germline CDR1 reads SGHNT; CDR2 reads YENEEA. CDR3 in amino acids: CASTQGLAGSGSDTHYL.

Comment on this clonotype: A read error may account for a junction end that differs from germline. The chain carries TRBV6-6 and TRBJ1-1, with a weak D call TRBD1 (5 bases). From germline, CDR1 is MNHNY and CDR2 SVGAGI (reference sequence). There are 12 residues in the CDR3. The DNA for the CDR3 is TGCGCCAGCAGCAAATGGGGGAATCAAGCTTTCTTT. This codes for CASSKWGNQAFF.

About this clonotype: An end of the junction does not agree with germline; a read error may underlie this. The chain employs TRBV5-6 and TRBJ2-7; D is tentatively TRBD1 or TRBD2 (5 bases each). The CDR3 has 16 residues. Germline CDR1 reads SGHDT; CDR2 reads YYEEEE. CDR3 residues: CAISLGPGPVAYEQYF. The CDR3 coding sequence is TGTGCCATCAGCTTGGGACCGGGACCGGTCGCCTACGAGCAGTACTTC.

Comment on this clonotype: Compared with germline, one end of the junction differs, possibly owing to a read error. J is TRBJ1-2 and V is TRBV5-5; possible D gene TRBD1, 5 bases. CDR3 length equals 13 residues. Germline CDR1 is SGHKS and CDR2 is YYEKEE (reference sequence). The CDR3 DNA reads as TGTGTCAGCAGCTTGGAGGGGTTCTATGGTTACACCTTC. As protein: CVSSLEGFYGYTF.

The chain uses TRBV4-3 and TRBJ1-5; TRBD1 matches at 8 bases. Germline V gene data show CDR1 as LGHNA and CDR2 as YSLEER. This CDR3 contains 14 residues. The V segment lost 9 bases and the J segment 10 bases; nucleotides outside the gene matches: 14. The CDR3 nucleotides are TGCGCCAGGTCCAGTAGGACAGGGAATGAACCCCAGCATTTT. This gives the protein CARSSRTGNEPQHF.

Concerning this clonotype itself: The germline gene is not matched at one end of the junction; a read error may be the cause. V gene TRBV7-9 combines with J gene TRBJ1-6; D is ambiguous. This CDR3 has 13 amino acids. CDR1 is SEHNR and CDR2 is FQNEAQ in the germline V gene (reference sequence). The DNA of the CDR3 is TGTACCAGCAGCTTCGGGAGCGACGCACCCCTTCACTTT. As protein: CTSSFGSDAPLHF.

With respect to this clonotype: Compared with germline, one end of the junction differs, possibly owing to a read error. J is TRBJ2-7 and V is TRBV13; tentative D call: TRBD1 (6 bases). Germline V lookup: CDR1 PRHDT, CDR2 FYEKMQ (reference sequence). This CDR3 contains 16 residues. CDR3 nucleotides: TGTGCCAGCAGCTCAACTCACCCGGGACACCGCTACAAGCAGTACTTC. It codes for CASSSTHPGHRYKQYF.

Remarks on this clonotype: Sequence at one end of the junction differs from germline and may be a read error. The chain uses TRBV11-3 and TRBJ2-5; tentatively, D is TRBD2 (6 bases). The CDR3 runs 16 residues. CDR1 and CDR2 from the germline V gene are SGHNT and YENEEA. The CDR3 region has the DNA TGTACTAGCAGCTTAGGTGTGGGGAGACTAGAGGAGACCCAGTGCTTC. Amino acid sequence: CTSSLGVGRLEETQCF.

Notes on this clonotype: A junction boundary mismatches the germline segment, possibly from a read error. The genes are TRBV4-1 and TRBJ1-5; 7 bases line up with TRBD1. The CDR3 runs to 16 residues. Germline assignment: CDR1 MGHRA and CDR2 YSYEKL. The CDR3 region has the DNA TGCGCCAGAAGCCATATACCGGGACAGATAAATCAGTCCCAGCATTTT. It is translated as CARSHIPGQINQSQHF.

Note on this clonotype: No conserved phenylalanine or tryptophan is present at the end of the CDR3, so a read error is the likely explanation. The chain has TRBV29-1 and TRBJ1-2, with 10 bases that match TRBD1. The germline CDR1 and CDR2 sequences are SQVTM and ANQGSEA. V was pared by 5 bases and J by 11 bases, with 11 bases of the junction left unmatched. The CDR3 is made up of 13 amino acids. The CDR3 loop reads CSVSGQGVDGYTL. The CDR3 DNA reads TGCAGCGTTTCCGGACAGGGGGTAGACGGTTACACCTTA.

As concerns this clonotype: Relative to the germline gene, one junction end is altered; a read error may explain this. The chain carries TRBV5-4 and TRBJ2-7; D is possibly TRBD2 (7 bases). The CDR3 runs 14 residues. Germline V gene sequence: CDR1 SGHNT, CDR2 YYREEE (reference sequence). The CDR3 coding sequence is TGTGCCTGCAGTTTTGCCGGGGGGCGGGGAGAGCAGTACTTC. Its protein is CACSFAGGRGEQYF.

With respect to this clonotype: One junction end disagrees with the germline gene, perhaps due to a read error. The chain employs TRBV28 and TRBJ2-5, with a possible D match to TRBD2 (6 bases). The CDR3 is 13 residues long. Germline CDR1 and CDR2: MDHEN and SYDVKM. CDR3: CASSLEYRETQYF. The CDR3 DNA is TGTGCCAGCAGTCTTGAGTACCGGGAGACGCAGTACTTC.

J is TRBJ1-2 and V is TRBV29-1; D unclear. Trimming removed 6 bases from V and 9 bases from J, with 26 bases in between. Germline CDR1 reads SQVTM; CDR2 reads ANQGSEA. The CDR3 covers 15 residues. CDR3 sequence reads: CSVMAGISDNYSYTF. CDR3 nucleotide sequence: TGCAGCGTGATGGCCGGAATTTCGGATAACTACAGCTACACCTTC.

About this clonotype itself: A clone one base away is much larger, so this may be a read error. The genes are TRBV28 and TRBJ1-1; D uncertain. Germline CDR1 MDHEN, CDR2 SYDVKM. V was clipped by 6 bases and J by 5 bases, with 13 bases between them. This CDR3 has 13 residues. The CDR3 nucleotides read TGTGCCAGCAGCCCACAGAGTAGGACTGAAGCTTTCTTT. Translated: CASSPQSRTEAFF.

This clonotype was observed many times. The V gene is TRBV6-5, the J gene TRBJ2-1; 9 nucleotides line up with TRBD1. Looked up from germline, CDR1 is MNHEY and CDR2 is SVGAGI. The V gene end was trimmed by 9 bases and the J gene end by 2 bases; junction bases not matched to a gene: 8. The CDR3 length is 15 residues. This chain's CDR3 is CASGGRDRAYNEQFF. The CDR3 nucleotides are TGTGCCAGTGGGGGACGGGACAGGGCCTACAATGAGCAGTTCTTC.

Comments on this clonotype: Since the CDR3 does not end with the conserved phenylalanine or tryptophan, this likely comes from a read error. The DNA is left out, because the CDR3 cannot be placed on it with certainty; the CDR3 is given as TCRdb lists it. The chain carries TRBV11-2 and TRBJ2-3; the table's D call, TRBD1, was not checked against the DNA. From germline, CDR1 is SGHAT and CDR2 FQNNGV. The CDR3 region is 14 residues in length, termini included. This CDR3 reads CASSLTPGSDTQYL.

Comments on this clonotype: Because the CDR3 is missing its conserved closing phenylalanine or tryptophan, this is likely a read error. This rearrangement joins TRBV7-9 to TRBJ2-1, with no clear D. CDR1 and CDR2 (germline): SEHNR, FQNEAQ (reference sequence). The CDR3 sequence is 17 residues long. The CDR3 sequence: CASSEDQPLYSCNEQFS. The CDR3 DNA reads as TGTGCCAGCAGCGAAGACCAGCCTCTTTACTCCTGCAATGAGCAGTTCTCC.

With regard to this clonotype: The CDR3 does not end in the conserved phenylalanine or tryptophan, so this is likely a read error. The rearrangement joins TRBV7-8 to TRBJ1-5; 9 bases are shared with TRBD1. CDR3 length equals 15 residues. Germline V gene lookup returns CDR1 SGHVS and CDR2 FQNEAQ. The CDR3 sequence is CASSGTGNSNQSQHL. The DNA for the CDR3 is TGTGCCAGCAGCGGGACAGGGAATAGCAATCAGTCCCAGCATTTA.

Concerning this clonotype: The CDR3 ends on some other residue instead of the conserved phenylalanine or tryptophan, so this is likely a read error. The chain joins TRBV6-5 to TRBJ2-1; 10 bases are shared with TRBD2. This CDR3 has 15 amino acids. Germline-derived CDR1 and CDR2 are MNHEY and SVGAGI. The CDR3 reads CVSRSLAGVGNEQFY. CDR3 DNA sequence: TGTGTCAGCAGATCCCTAGCGGGAGTGGGGAATGAGCAGTTCTAC.